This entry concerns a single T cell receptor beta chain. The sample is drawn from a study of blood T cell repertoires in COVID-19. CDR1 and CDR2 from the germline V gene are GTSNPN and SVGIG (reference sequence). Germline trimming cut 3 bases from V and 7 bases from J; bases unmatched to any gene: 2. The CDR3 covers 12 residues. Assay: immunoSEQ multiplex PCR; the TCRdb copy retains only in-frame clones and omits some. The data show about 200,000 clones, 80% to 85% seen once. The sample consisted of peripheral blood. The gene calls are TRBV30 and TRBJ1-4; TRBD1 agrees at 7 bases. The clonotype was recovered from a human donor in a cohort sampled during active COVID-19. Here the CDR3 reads CAWRQGSEKLFF. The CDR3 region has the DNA TGTGCCTGGAGACAGGGGAGTGAAAAACTGTTTTTT.